A single sample gave rise to the 8 T cell receptor beta chains below, sequenced in a study of cytomegalovirus exposure and HLA in healthy donors (dated by TCRdb to 2017 to 2019). The protocol used for the library was the immunoSEQ multiplex PCR assay. For the multiplex PCR, a mixture combining 60 forward primers for TCR Vbeta segments and 13 reverse primers for TCR Jbeta segments was used. TCRdb retrieved this table from immuneACCESS and kept in-frame rearrangements only. Not all clones are present; in checked studies, unresolved V genes account for under half, and no reason is known for the remainder. The sample profile shows roughly 80,000 clones; roughly 74% of them were found once. About 3.5% of the sample rests with the top ten. Sequencing input: PBMCs. The receptors originated from a middle-aged man in good health and CMV-seronegative.

The V and J genes are TRBV18 and TRBJ2-6; TRBD1 matches 8 bases. The CDR3 covers 16 residues. Germline loops: CDR1 KGHSH, CDR2 LQKENI. The ends lost 4 bases at V and 3 bases at J; junction bases unmatched: 5. The CDR3 nucleotides are TGTGCCAGCTCACAGGGACAGGCTGTTGGGGCCAACGTCCTGACTTTC. The encoded protein is CASSQGQAVGANVLTF.

The rearrangement links TRBV10-3 to TRBJ1-4; TRBD1 might be the D (5 bases). Germline assignment: CDR1 ENHRY and CDR2 SYGVKD. Between the trimmed V and J ends, which lost 1 base and 4 bases, there was a span of 10 bases. CDR3 size: 15 residues. The CDR3 sequence is CAISELPGVNEKLFF. Here the CDR3 DNA reads TGTGCCATCAGTGAGTTACCGGGGGTTAATGAAAAACTGTTTTTT.

The J gene is TRBJ2-2, the V gene TRBV7-2, with a tentative D call TRBD1 (7 bases). This CDR3 spans 16 amino acids. The V and J ends lost 5 bases and 0 bases respectively, with 13 bases between them. Germline V CDR1 and CDR2: SGHTA, FQGNSA. The DNA of the CDR3 is TGTGCCAGCAGCAAACGGAGGGGGCCGAACACCGGGGAGCTGTTTTTT. Protein sequence: CASSKRRGPNTGELFF.

The chain combines TRBV15 with TRBJ1-1, with D tentatively TRBD1 (5 bases). Between the trimmed V and J ends, which lost 5 bases and 1 base, there was a span of 11 bases. Per the germline V gene, CDR1 is LNHNV and CDR2 is YYDKDF (reference sequence). The CDR3 is 14 residues long. For the CDR3, the DNA is TGTGCCACCAGCCCAGACGGGGGGAACACTGAAGCTTTCTTT. Translation gives CATSPDGGNTEAFF.

The chain couples TRBV6-5 to TRBJ2-1; no reliable D call. There are 16 residues in the CDR3. Per the germline V gene, CDR1 is MNHEY and CDR2 is SVGAGI. V dropped 1 base and J dropped 0 bases, with 10 bases sitting between them. As DNA, the CDR3 is TGTGCCAGCAGTTACTTCGCACACAGCTCCTACAATGAGCAGTTCTTC. Protein product: CASSYFAHSSYNEQFF.

This clone was seen a few times. The chain links TRBV6-1 to TRBJ2-7, with D tentatively TRBD1 (6 bases). Germline V gene sequence: CDR1 MNHNS, CDR2 SASEGT. The CDR3 is made up of 14 amino acids. The ends were cut back, 4 bases at V and 4 bases at J, with 14 bases in the middle. DNA of the CDR3: TGTGCCAGCAGTGTTACGGGACAAGCATACGAGCAGTACTTC. Translated, it gives CASSVTGQAYEQYF.

The chain employs TRBV9 and TRBJ2-2; TRBD1 is a possible D gene (5 bases). CDR1 SGDLS and CDR2 YYNGEE come from the germline V gene. Trimming left V 0 bases short and J 0 bases short, with 9 bases between. This CDR3 spans 16 amino acids. For the CDR3, the DNA is TGTGCCAGCAGCGTAGAGGGGAACGCGAACACCGGGGAGCTGTTTTTT. This gives the protein CASSVEGNANTGELFF.

The chain couples TRBV7-2 to TRBJ2-1, with 7 bases matching TRBD1. The ends lost 5 bases at V and 2 bases at J; junction bases unmatched: 6. The CDR3 runs to 15 residues. Germline loops: CDR1 SGHTA, CDR2 FQGNSA. CDR3 residues: CASSRDRDTYNEQFF. CDR3 in DNA: TGTGCCAGCAGCCGGGACAGAGATACCTACAATGAGCAGTTCTTC.